This TCR beta chain was recorded in a study of T cell changes during pregnancy in multiple sclerosis. Only in-frame clones appear in the TCRdb table, and some are missing; sequencing was by immunoSEQ multiplex PCR. The table records 95,000 to 150,000 clones, 80% to 95% of them present only once. The germline V and J ends were trimmed by 4 bases and 6 bases, with 10 bases remaining between them. Germline values: CDR1 SGHRS, CDR2 YFSETQ. The CDR3 sequence is 13 residues long. The source is a female donor with multiple sclerosis, enrolled in a pregnancy study. J is TRBJ2-2 and V is TRBV5-1, with a tentative D call TRBD2 (5 bases). Specimen: peripheral blood, collected before pregnancy. CDR3 nucleotides: TGCGCCAGCAGCCCACTAGTGCCCGGGGAGCTGTTTTTT. It is translated as CASSPLVPGELFF.